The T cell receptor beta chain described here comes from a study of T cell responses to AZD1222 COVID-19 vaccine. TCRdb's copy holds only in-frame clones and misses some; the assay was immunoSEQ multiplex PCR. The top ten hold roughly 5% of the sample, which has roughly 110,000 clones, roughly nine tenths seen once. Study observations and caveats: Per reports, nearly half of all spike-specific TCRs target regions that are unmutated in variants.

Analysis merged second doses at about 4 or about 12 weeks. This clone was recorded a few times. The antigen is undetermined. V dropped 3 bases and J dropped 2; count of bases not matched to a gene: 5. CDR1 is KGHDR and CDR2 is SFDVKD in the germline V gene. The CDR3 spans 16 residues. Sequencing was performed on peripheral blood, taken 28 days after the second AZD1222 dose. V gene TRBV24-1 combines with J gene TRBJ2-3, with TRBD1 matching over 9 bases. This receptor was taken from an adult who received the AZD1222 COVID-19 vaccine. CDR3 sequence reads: CATSDAGQGYTDTQYF. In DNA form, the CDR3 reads TGTGCCACCAGTGATGCAGGACAGGGGTACACAGATACGCAGTATTTT.